At least ten counts were recorded for the clone carrying this T cell receptor (beta chain). What it recognizes is unknown. Molecular barcoded adaptors covering alpha/delta and beta/gamma chains were used on around 400 ng RNA. TCRdb re-called the reads with MiXCR, one entry per CDR3 protein. The repertoire holds some 120,000 distinct CDR3 sequences, with 13% as singletons. CDR1 SEHNR and CDR2 FQNEAQ come from the germline V gene (reference sequence). The ends were cut back, 1 base at V and 0 bases at J, with 4 bases in the middle. The CDR3 contains 14 residues. The sample is drawn from a study of read filtering for tumor transcriptome and immune sequencing. Study-level background: By R-ISS, stages I, II and III held about 8, 17 and 7 patients. RNA-seq yielded only about 75 to 1,400 TCR reads, IR-seq about 4 to 10.27 million. After DNase treatment, RNA was made into whole-transcriptome libraries. Study conclusions and caveats: Approximately 82% of IR-seq clonotypes had a single read, yet these held around 3.3% of reads.

The specimen sequenced was a population of CD138-negative cells sorted from bone marrow. The J gene is TRBJ1-5, the V gene TRBV7-9; unclear D gene. The receptor was derived from a donor at least 40 years old with multiple myeloma. This CDR3 reads CASSLEVSNQPQHF. In DNA, the CDR3 is TGTGCCAGCAGCTTAGAGGTTAGCAATCAGCCCCAGCATTTT.